This TCR beta chain was captured by sequencing in a study of blood T cell repertoires in COVID-19. About the study: The analysed material was cDNA or gDNA that came from T cells, B-cell-depleted T cells, or PBMCs.

Patients of the Seattle cohort, enrolled during active infection, were followed longitudinally. Per the study methods: Reference gene primer amplification gave estimated nucleated cell counts. Here immunoSEQ multiplex PCR was the method, and the copy in TCRdb shows in-frame clones only, minus some. The V and J calls and the clone size are those of that table, but D and trimming were determined from the DNA. The data hold about 200,000 clones, with 85% observed a single time. Losses at the gene ends were 11 bases for V and 0 bases for J; bases not matched to a gene: 5. The CDR3 spans 14 residues. The germline CDR1 and CDR2 sequences are MDHEN and SYDVKM.

The sequence came from a man aged 55 to 70 with COVID-19, enrolled during active disease. This sequence joins TRBV28 and TRBJ2-1; 9 bases are shared with TRBD2. The sample comprised peripheral blood. CDR3 protein: CAHVAGDSYNEQFF. The CDR3 nucleotides are TGTGCCCACGTAGCGGGAGACTCCTACAATGAGCAGTTCTTC.